This T cell receptor beta chain was sequenced in a study of T cells in Graves' hyperthyroidism and ophthalmopathy. Amplified regions were TCR beta CDR3 sequences from RNA transcripts. The HTBI set primed first-round TCR CDR3 RT-PCR. TCRdb reprocessed the multiplex PCR reads via MiXCR and lists one record per CDR3 protein. The data show about 110,000 distinct CDR3 sequences, with approximately 15% seen just once and under 45% held by the top ten. This clonotype has just a few counts. The V segment lost 3 bases and the J segment 6 bases; nucleotides outside the gene matches: 7. CDR3 size: 16 residues. V is TRBV12-3 or TRBV12-4 and J is TRBJ2-1, with TRBD2 matching over 11 bases. The source of this sequence is a woman in her forties or fifties with Graves' hyperthyroidism. Sequenced material: blood. In nucleotides, the CDR3 is TGTGCCAGCAGTTTTTCTCCTAGCGGGAGGCTCAATGAGCAGTTCTTC. Protein: CASSFSPSGRLNEQFF.